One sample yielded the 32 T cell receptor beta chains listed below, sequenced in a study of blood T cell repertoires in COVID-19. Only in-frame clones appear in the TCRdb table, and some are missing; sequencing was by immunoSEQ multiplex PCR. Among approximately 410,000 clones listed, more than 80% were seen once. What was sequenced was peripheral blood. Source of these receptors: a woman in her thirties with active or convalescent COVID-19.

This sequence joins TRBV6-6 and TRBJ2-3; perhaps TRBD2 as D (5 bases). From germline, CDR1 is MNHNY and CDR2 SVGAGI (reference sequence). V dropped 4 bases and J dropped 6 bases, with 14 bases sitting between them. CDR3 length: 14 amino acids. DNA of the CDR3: TGTGCCAGCAGTTCGGTCGTCTGGGAGGATACGCAGTATTTT. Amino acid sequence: CASSSVVWEDTQYF.

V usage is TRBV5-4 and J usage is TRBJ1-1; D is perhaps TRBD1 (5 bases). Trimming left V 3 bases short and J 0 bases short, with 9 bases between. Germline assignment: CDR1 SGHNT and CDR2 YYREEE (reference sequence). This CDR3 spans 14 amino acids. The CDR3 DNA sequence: TGTGCCAGCAGCTCCGGACAAATGAACACTGAAGCTTTCTTT. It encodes CASSSGQMNTEAFF. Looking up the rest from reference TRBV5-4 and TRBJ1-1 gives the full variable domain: ETGVTQSPTHLIKTRGQQVTLRCSSQSGHNTVSWYQQALGQGPQFIFQYYREEENGRGNFPPRFSGLQFPNYSSELNVNALELDDSALYLCASSSGQMNTEAFFGQGTRLTVV.

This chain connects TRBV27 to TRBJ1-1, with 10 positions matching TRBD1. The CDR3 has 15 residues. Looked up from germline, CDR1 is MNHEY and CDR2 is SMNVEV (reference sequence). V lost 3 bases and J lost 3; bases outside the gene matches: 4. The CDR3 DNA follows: TGTGCCAGCAGTTTTTGGACAGGGGGGGACACTGAAGCTTTCTTT. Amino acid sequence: CASSFWTGGDTEAFF.

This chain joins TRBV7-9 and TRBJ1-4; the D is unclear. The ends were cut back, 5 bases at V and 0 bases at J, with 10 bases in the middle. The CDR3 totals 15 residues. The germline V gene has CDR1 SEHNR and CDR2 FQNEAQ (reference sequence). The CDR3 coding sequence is TGTGCCAGCAGCCCCCGGGTCGCAACTAATGAAAAACTGTTTTTT. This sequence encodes CASSPRVATNEKLFF.

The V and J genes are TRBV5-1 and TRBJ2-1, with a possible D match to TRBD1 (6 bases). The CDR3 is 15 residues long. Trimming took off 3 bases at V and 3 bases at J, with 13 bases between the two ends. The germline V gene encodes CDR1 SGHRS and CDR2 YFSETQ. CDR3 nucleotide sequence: TGCGCCAGCAGCTCCGGGACAACGAACTACAATGAGCAGTTCTTC. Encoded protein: CASSSGTTNYNEQFF.

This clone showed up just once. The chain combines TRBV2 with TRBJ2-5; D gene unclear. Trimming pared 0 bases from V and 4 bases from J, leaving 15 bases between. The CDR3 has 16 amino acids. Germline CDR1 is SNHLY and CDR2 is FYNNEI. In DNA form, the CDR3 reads TGTGCCAGCAGTGAAGCGTACAGCTACACCAGAGAGACCCAGTACTTC. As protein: CASSEAYSYTRETQYF. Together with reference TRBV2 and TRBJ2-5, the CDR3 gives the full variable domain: EPEVTQTPSHQVTQMGQEVILRCVPISNHLYFYWYRQILGQKVEFLVSFYNNEISEKSEIFDDQFSVERPDGSNFTLKIRSTKLEDSAMYFCASSEAYSYTRETQYFGPGTRLLVL.

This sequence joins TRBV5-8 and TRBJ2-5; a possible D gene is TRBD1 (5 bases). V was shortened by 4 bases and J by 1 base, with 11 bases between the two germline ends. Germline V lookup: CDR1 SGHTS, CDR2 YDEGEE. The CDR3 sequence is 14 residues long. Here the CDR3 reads CASSRDSFQETQYF. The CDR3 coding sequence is TGTGCCAGCAGCCGCGACAGTTTCCAAGAGACCCAGTACTTC.

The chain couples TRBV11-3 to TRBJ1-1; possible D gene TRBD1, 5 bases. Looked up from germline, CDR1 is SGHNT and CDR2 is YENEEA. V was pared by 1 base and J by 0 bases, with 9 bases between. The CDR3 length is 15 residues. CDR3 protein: CASSLGQDMNTEAFF. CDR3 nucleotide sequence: TGTGCCAGCAGCTTAGGGCAGGACATGAACACTGAAGCTTTCTTT.

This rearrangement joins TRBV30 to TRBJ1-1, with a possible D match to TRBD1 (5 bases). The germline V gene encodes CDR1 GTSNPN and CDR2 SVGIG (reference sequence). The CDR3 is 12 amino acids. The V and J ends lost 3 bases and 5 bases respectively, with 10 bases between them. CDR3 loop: CAWSERGTEAFF. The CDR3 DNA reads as TGTGCCTGGAGCGAAAGGGGAACTGAAGCTTTCTTT. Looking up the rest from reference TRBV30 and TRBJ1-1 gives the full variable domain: SQTIHQWPATLVQPVGSPLSLECTVEGTSNPNLYWYRQAAGRGLQLLFYSVGIGQISSEVPQNLSASRPQDRQFILSSKKLLLSDSGFYLCAWSERGTEAFFGQGTRLTVV.

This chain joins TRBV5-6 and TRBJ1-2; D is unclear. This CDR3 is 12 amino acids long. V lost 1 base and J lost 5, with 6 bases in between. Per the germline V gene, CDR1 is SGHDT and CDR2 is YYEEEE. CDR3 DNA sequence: TGTGCCAGCAGCTTGCGAGGATATGGCTACACCTTC. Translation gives CASSLRGYGYTF.

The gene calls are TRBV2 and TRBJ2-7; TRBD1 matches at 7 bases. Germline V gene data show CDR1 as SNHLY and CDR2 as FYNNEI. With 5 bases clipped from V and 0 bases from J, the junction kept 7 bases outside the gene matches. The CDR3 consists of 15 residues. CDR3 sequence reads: CASSLGQVSSYEQYF. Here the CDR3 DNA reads TGTGCCAGCAGTCTCGGACAGGTGAGCTCCTACGAGCAGTACTTC.

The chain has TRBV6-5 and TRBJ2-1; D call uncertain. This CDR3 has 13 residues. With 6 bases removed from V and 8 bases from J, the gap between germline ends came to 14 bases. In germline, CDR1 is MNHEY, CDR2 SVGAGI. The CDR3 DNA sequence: TGTGCCAGCAGCCAGGCGCTTATCCATGAGCAGTTCTTC. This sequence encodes CASSQALIHEQFF.

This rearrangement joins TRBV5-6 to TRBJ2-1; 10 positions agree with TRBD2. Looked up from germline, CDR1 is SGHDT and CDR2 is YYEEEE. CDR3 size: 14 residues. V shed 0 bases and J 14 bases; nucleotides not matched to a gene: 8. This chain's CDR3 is CASSLVPSGGLKFF. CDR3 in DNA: TGTGCCAGCAGCTTGGTCCCTAGCGGGGGCCTGAAGTTCTTC.

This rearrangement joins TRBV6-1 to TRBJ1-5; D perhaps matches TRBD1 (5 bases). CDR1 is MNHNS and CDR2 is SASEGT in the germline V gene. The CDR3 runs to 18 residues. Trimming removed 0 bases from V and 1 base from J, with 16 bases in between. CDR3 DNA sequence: TGTGCCAGCAGTGAAGCAATACCGGGGGAATGGAGCAATCAGCCCCAGCATTTT. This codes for CASSEAIPGEWSNQPQHF.

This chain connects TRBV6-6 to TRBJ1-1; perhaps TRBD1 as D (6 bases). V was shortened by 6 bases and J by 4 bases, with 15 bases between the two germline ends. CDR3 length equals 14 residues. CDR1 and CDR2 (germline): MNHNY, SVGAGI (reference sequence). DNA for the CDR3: TGTGCCAGCAGCTTACAGGGCCTGGGCACTGAAGCTTTCTTT. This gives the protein CASSLQGLGTEAFF.

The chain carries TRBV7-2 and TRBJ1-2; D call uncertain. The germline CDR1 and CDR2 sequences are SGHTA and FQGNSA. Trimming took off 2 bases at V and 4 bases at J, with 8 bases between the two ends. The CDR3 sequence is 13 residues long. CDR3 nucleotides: TGTGCCAGCAGCTTACAGGCAGCCTATGGCTACACCTTC. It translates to CASSLQAAYGYTF.

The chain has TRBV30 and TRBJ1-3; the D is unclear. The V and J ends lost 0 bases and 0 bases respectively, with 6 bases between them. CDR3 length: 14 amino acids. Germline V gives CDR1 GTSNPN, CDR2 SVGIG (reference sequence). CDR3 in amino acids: CAWSVLYSGNTIYF. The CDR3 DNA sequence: TGTGCCTGGAGTGTACTTTACTCTGGAAACACCATATATTTT.

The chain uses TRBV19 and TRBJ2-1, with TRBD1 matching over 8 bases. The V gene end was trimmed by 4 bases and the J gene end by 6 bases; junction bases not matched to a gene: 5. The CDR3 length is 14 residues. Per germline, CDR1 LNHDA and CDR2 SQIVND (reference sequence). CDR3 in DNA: TGTGCCAGTAGTAGCCAGGGGGCTCCCAATGAGCAGTTCTTC. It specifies CASSSQGAPNEQFF.

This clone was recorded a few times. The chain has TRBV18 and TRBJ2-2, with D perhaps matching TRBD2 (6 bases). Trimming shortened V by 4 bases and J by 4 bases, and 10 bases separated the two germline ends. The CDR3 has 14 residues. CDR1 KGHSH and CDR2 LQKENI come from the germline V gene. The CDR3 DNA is TGTGCCAGCTCACTCCAGGGAGGCACCGGGGAGCTGTTTTTT. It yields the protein CASSLQGGTGELFF.

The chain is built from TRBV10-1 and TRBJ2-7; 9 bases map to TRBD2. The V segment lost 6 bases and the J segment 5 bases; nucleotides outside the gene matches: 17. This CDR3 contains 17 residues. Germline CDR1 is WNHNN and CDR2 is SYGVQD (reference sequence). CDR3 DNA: TGCGCCAGCAGACGAGTAGGTGCGGGGGGGTGTAGAAACGAGCAGTACTTC. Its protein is CASRRVGAGGCRNEQYF.

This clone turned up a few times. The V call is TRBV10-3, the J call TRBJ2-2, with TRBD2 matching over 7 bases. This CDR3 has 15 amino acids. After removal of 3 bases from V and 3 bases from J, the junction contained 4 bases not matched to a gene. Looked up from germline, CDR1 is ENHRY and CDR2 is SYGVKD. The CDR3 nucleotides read TGTGCCATCAGTGACGGGCGGGAGTACACCGGGGAGCTGTTTTTT. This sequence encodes CAISDGREYTGELFF.

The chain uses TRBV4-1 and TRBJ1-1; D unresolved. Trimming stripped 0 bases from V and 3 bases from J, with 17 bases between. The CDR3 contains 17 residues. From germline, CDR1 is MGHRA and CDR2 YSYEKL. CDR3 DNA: TGCGCCAGCAGCCAAGATCGGAGCACACTCGGGGACACTGAAGCTTTCTTT. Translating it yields CASSQDRSTLGDTEAFF.

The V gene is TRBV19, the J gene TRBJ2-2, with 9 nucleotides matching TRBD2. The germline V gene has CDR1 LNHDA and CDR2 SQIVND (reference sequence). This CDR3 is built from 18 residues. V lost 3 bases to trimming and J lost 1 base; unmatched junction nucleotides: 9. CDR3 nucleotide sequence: TGTGCCAGTAGTATCTACCTAACAGCGGGAGGGAACACCGGGGAGCTGTTTTTT. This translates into CASSIYLTAGGNTGELFF.

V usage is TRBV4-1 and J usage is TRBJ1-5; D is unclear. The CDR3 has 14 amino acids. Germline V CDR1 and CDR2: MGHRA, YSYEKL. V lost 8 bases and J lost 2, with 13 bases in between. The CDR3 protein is CASQDKVGNQPQHF. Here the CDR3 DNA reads TGCGCCAGCCAGGATAAGGTTGGCAATCAGCCCCAGCATTTT.

CDR3 region: CATSVGDLSSYEQYF. In nucleotides, the CDR3 is TGTGCCACCAGTGTTGGGGACTTGAGCTCCTACGAGCAGTACTTC. This chain uses TRBV24-1 with TRBJ2-7, with D perhaps TRBD2 (6 bases). The germline V gene has CDR1 KGHDR and CDR2 SFDVKD. V lost 5 bases, J lost 0 bases, and 13 bases lay in between. This CDR3 has 15 amino acids.

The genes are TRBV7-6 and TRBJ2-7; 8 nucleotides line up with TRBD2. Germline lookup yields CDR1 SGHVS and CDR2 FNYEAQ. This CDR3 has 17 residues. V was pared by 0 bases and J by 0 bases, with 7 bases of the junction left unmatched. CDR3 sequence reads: CASSLATTSGSSYEQYF. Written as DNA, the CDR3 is TGTGCCAGCAGCTTAGCTACCACTAGCGGAAGCTCCTACGAGCAGTACTTC.

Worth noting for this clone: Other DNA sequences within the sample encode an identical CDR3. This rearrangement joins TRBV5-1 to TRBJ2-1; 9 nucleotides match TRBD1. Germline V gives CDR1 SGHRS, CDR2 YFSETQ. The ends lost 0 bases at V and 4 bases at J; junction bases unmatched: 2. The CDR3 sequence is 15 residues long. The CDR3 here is CASSLGGQGYNEQFF. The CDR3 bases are TGCGCCAGCAGCTTGGGGGGACAGGGATACAATGAGCAGTTCTTC.

The CDR3 loop reads CASSLIQGNEQYF. DNA of the CDR3: TGCGCCAGCAGCCTCATACAGGGGAACGAGCAGTACTTC. The chain recombines TRBV5-1 with TRBJ2-7; TRBD1 matches at 7 bases. Germline V gives CDR1 SGHRS, CDR2 YFSETQ. CDR3 length: 13 amino acids. V shed 4 bases and J 5 bases; nucleotides not matched to a gene: 6.

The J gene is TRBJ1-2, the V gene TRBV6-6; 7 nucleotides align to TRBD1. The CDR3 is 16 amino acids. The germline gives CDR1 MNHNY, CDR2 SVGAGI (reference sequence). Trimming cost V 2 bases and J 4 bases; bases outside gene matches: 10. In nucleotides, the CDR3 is TGTGCCAGCAGTTACCTACCACCGCCAGGGGGCTATGGCTACACCTTC. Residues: CASSYLPPPGGYGYTF.

The CDR3 spells CASSLGPGGLAEGNQPQHF. The CDR3 DNA is TGCGCCAGCAGCTTGGGCCCGGGGGGTCTTGCTGAGGGCAATCAGCCCCAGCATTTT. V and J are TRBV5-1 and TRBJ1-5; tentatively, D is TRBD1 (5 bases). The CDR3 extends over 19 amino acids. V was cut by 0 bases and J by 2 bases, with 21 bases left in between. Germline values: CDR1 SGHRS, CDR2 YFSETQ.

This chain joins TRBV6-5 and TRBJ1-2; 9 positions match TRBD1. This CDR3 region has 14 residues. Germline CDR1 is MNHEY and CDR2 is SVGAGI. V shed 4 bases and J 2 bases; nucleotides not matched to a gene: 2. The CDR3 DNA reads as TGTGCCAGCAGTTGGGACAGGGCCAACTATGGCTACACCTTC. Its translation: CASSWDRANYGYTF.

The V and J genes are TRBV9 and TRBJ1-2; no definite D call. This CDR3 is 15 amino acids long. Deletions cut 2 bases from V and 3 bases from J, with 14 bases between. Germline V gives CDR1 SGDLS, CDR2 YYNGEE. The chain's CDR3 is CASSVFGGPDYGYTF. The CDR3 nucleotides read TGTGCCAGCAGCGTTTTTGGAGGGCCTGACTATGGCTACACCTTC.